Following are 17 T cell receptor beta chains from one sample sequenced in a study of T cell changes during pregnancy in multiple sclerosis. This table comes from immunoSEQ multiplex PCR, and its TCRdb copy is limited to in-frame clones, with some not included. The sample has 35,000 to 40,000 clones; about 92% are singletons. Source: CD8+ T cells from peripheral blood mononuclear cells, taken in the third trimester of pregnancy. These receptors all come from a female donor with multiple sclerosis, enrolled in a pregnancy study.

The chain has TRBV7-9 and TRBJ2-7; perhaps TRBD1 as D (6 bases). Trimming pared 5 bases from V and 5 bases from J, leaving 25 bases between. The germline V gene encodes CDR1 SEHNR and CDR2 FQNEAQ (reference sequence). The CDR3 is 17 amino acids. The CDR3 nucleotides are TGTGCCAGCAGCCCTTGGGGCCCCCACAGGGAAGGCCACGAGCAGTACTTC. It translates to CASSPWGPHREGHEQYF.

This clone has a count of ten or more. The rearrangement links TRBV4-3 to TRBJ2-1; 9 bases are a match to TRBD2. This CDR3 region has 16 residues. Germline CDR1 and CDR2: LGHNA and YSLEER. V trimming: 7 bases; J trimming: 0 bases; junction bases outside the gene matches: 7. The CDR3 region has the DNA TGCGCCAGCAACGAGAATAGCGGGAGCTCCTACAATGAGCAGTTCTTC. This translates into CASNENSGSSYNEQFF.

J is TRBJ1-3 and V is TRBV4-3; D not certain. V lost 3 bases and J 0 bases, leaving 15 bases between the germline ends. The CDR3 is 17 amino acids. The germline gives CDR1 LGHNA, CDR2 YSLEER. The DNA of the CDR3 is TGCGCCAGCAGCCATTCTAGGACTGGAGTCTCTGGAAACACCATATATTTT. Translating gives CASSHSRTGVSGNTIYF.

The chain carries TRBV7-2 and TRBJ2-7; TRBD2 aligns across 12 bases. The CDR3 contains 16 residues. Trimming removed 5 bases from V and 2 bases from J; junction bases left unmatched: 7. Germline V gene lookup returns CDR1 SGHTA and CDR2 FQGNSA. Here the CDR3 reads CASSLGLAGPTYEQYF. In DNA form, the CDR3 reads TGTGCCAGCAGCCTGGGACTAGCGGGCCCAACCTACGAGCAGTACTTC.

V and J are TRBV7-9 and TRBJ1-1; D uncertain. The CDR3 contains 12 residues. V lost 3 bases and J 4 bases, leaving 6 bases between the germline ends. Germline lookup yields CDR1 SEHNR and CDR2 FQNEAQ (reference sequence). CDR3 sequence: CASSFLATEAFF. CDR3 DNA: TGTGCCAGCAGCTTTTTGGCCACTGAAGCTTTCTTT.

The rearrangement links TRBV4-2 to TRBJ2-7; D remains unclear. V lost 0 bases and J 3 bases, leaving 9 bases between the germline ends. This CDR3 has 14 residues. The V gene's germline CDR1 is LGHNA and CDR2 YNFKEQ. The CDR3 protein is CASSQDIAFYEQYF. The DNA of the CDR3 is TGTGCCAGCAGCCAAGACATAGCATTCTACGAGCAGTACTTC.

V is TRBV29-1 and J is TRBJ2-1, with a possible D match to TRBD1 (6 bases). CDR3 length: 14 amino acids. Trimming stripped 3 bases from V and 3 bases from J, with 12 bases between. Germline assignment: CDR1 SQVTM and CDR2 ANQGSEA. DNA of the CDR3: TGCAGCGTTGAGACGGGACACCTCTACAATGAGCAGTTCTTC. Translation: CSVETGHLYNEQFF.

For the CDR3, the DNA is TGTGCCAGCAGCCCTCCGGGACTAGTATACAATGAGCAGTTCTTC. Protein product: CASSPPGLVYNEQFF. The genes are TRBV14 and TRBJ2-1, with 8 nucleotides matching TRBD2. Germline lookup yields CDR1 SGHDN and CDR2 FVKESK. The CDR3 is 15 residues long. Trimming at V came to 4 bases and at J to 4 bases, leaving 6 bases not matched to a gene.

Turning to this clone: A read error may account for a junction end that differs from germline. Other DNA variants within this sample encode the same CDR3. The chain joins TRBV28 to TRBJ2-7; D might be TRBD1 (6 bases). Germline V gives CDR1 MDHEN, CDR2 SYDVKM. CDR3 length: 12 amino acids. The CDR3 region is CASKIQGGEQYF. DNA for the CDR3: TGTGCTAGCAAAATACAGGGTGGCGAGCAGTACTTC.

This sequence joins TRBV28 and TRBJ2-7, with 9 positions matching TRBD2. The V gene's germline CDR1 is MDHEN and CDR2 SYDVKM. The CDR3 totals 14 residues. Unmatched junction bases numbered 12, after V lost 8 bases and J lost 7 bases. CDR3 in DNA: TGTGCCAGCGCACCCCAGCGGGAGGTGGTTGAGCAGTACTTC. It is translated as CASAPQREVVEQYF. Drawing the rest from reference TRBV28 and TRBJ2-7, the complete variable domain is DVKVTQSSRYLVKRTGEKVFLECVQDMDHENMFWYRQDPGLGLRLIYFSYDVKMKEKGDIPEGYSVSREKKERFSLILESASTNQTSMYLCASAPQREVVEQYFGPGTRLTVT.

The chain joins TRBV29-1 to TRBJ2-3; TRBD1 aligns across 7 bases. Germline CDR1 and CDR2: SQVTM and ANQGSEA. Unmatched junction bases numbered 6, after V lost 6 bases and J lost 0 bases. The CDR3 is made up of 14 amino acids. CDR3 sequence (DNA): TGCAGCGTCGGTGGGACAGTTAGCACAGATACGCAGTATTTT. It translates to CSVGGTVSTDTQYF.

The V gene is TRBV21-1, the J gene TRBJ2-7; the table's D call, TRBD2, was not checked against the DNA. TRBV21-1 is described as a pseudogene. This CDR3 spans 12 amino acids. CDR3 nucleotide sequence: TGTGCCGGTGGGGGGGAGGTATACGAGCAGTACTTC. Translation: CAGGGEVYEQYF.

The chain uses TRBV6-6 and TRBJ2-2, with D uncertain. V shed 6 bases and J shed 1 base, with 15 bases lying between them. The CDR3 has 16 residues. Germline CDR1 and CDR2: MNHNY and SVGAGI (reference sequence). CDR3: CASSLYLSLNTGELFF. CDR3 bases: TGTGCCAGCAGCCTCTATTTGAGCCTGAACACCGGGGAGCTGTTTTTT.

The V and J genes are TRBV7-2 and TRBJ1-2, with 12 bases lining up with TRBD1. V lost 7 bases and J lost 6; bases outside the gene matches: 6. Germline assignment: CDR1 SGHTA and CDR2 FQGNSA. There are 14 residues in the CDR3. CDR3: CASKGQGARNGYTF. For the CDR3, the DNA is TGTGCCAGCAAGGGACAGGGGGCGCGAAATGGCTACACCTTC.

This clone was observed a single time. The V gene is TRBV29-1, the J gene TRBJ1-2; D is unclear. In germline, CDR1 is SQVTM, CDR2 ANQGSEA. The CDR3 covers 13 residues. Deletions cut 4 bases from V and 0 bases from J, with 9 bases between. The CDR3 DNA reads as TGCAGCGTTGGTCCGGAGGCTAACTATGGCTACACCTTC. Protein: CSVGPEANYGYTF.

This chain uses TRBV18 with TRBJ2-6; TRBD1 matches 7 bases. The length of the CDR3 is 18 residues. CDR1 and CDR2 from the germline V gene are KGHSH and LQKENI. Germline trimming cut 3 bases from V and 12 bases from J; bases unmatched to any gene: 20. The CDR3 DNA reads TGTGCCAGCTCACCTTTAAGGAAGATTTCAAGCAGGGGGACCGTCCTGACTTTC. Translated, it gives CASSPLRKISSRGTVLTF. Full variable domain (remainder filled in from reference TRBV18 and TRBJ2-6): NAGVMQNPRHLVRRRGQEARLRCSPMKGHSHVYWYRQLPEEGLKFMVYLQKENIIDESGMPKERFSAEFPKEGPSILRIQQVVRGDSAAYFCASSPLRKISSRGTVLTFGAGSRLTVL.

In this sample, this clone is large (0.1 to 1%). V gene TRBV4-2 combines with J gene TRBJ2-3, with 8 nucleotides matching TRBD2. The V gene's germline CDR1 is LGHNA and CDR2 YNFKEQ. CDR3 length equals 15 residues. J lost 4 bases, V lost 0 bases, and 3 bases had no gene match. The CDR3 spells CASSQERAGADTQYF. CDR3 DNA sequence: TGTGCCAGCAGCCAAGAGCGAGCGGGAGCAGATACGCAGTATTTT.